A single TCR beta chain is shown here with its context. The entry originates in a study of blood T cell repertoires in COVID-19. Overall study context: Nucleic acid was either cDNA or gDNA, and it came from T cells, B-cell-depleted T cells, or PBMCs.

Only in-frame clones appear in the TCRdb table, and some are missing; sequencing was by immunoSEQ multiplex PCR. The data contain around 500,000 clones, around 87% of them singletons. Germline CDR1 is SGHAT and CDR2 is FQNNGV. Trimming pared 3 bases from V and 5 bases from J, leaving 14 bases between. The CDR3 has 14 amino acids. V and J are TRBV11-2 and TRBJ2-7; TRBD2 might be the D (5 bases). The material sequenced was PBMCs or T cells enriched from blood (not recorded which). The origin of this receptor is a woman between 40 and 55 years old who had recovered from COVID-19. The CDR3 nucleotides read TGTGCCAGCAGCTTGTTACTAGTAGACGACGAGCAGTACTTC. This gives the protein CASSLLLVDDEQYF.